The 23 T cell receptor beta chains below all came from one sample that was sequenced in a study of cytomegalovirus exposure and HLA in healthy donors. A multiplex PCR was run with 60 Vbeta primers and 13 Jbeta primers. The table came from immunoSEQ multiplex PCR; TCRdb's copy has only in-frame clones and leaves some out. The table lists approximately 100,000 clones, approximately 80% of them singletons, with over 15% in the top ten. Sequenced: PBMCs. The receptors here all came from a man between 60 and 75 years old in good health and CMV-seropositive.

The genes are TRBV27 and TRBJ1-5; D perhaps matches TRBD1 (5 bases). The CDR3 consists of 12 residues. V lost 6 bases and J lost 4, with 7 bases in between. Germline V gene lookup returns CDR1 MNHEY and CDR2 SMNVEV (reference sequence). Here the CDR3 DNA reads TGTGCCAGCAGCTCAGGGAATCAGCCCCAGCATTTT. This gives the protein CASSSGNQPQHF.

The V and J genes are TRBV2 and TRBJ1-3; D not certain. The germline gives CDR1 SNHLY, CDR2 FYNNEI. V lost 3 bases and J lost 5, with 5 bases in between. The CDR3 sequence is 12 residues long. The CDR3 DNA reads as TGTGCCAGCAGTGATCGTAGAAACACCATATATTTT. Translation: CASSDRRNTIYF. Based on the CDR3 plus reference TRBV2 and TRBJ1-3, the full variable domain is EPEVTQTPSHQVTQMGQEVILRCVPISNHLYFYWYRQILGQKVEFLVSFYNNEISEKSEIFDDQFSVERPDGSNFTLKIRSTKLEDSAMYFCASSDRRNTIYFGEGSWLTVV.

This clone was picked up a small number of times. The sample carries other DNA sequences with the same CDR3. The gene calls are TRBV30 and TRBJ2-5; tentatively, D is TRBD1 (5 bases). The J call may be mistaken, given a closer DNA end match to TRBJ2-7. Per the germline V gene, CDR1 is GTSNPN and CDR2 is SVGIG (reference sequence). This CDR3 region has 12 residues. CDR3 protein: CAWKQGTYEQYF. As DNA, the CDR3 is TGTGCCTGGAAGCAGGGCACCTACGAGCAGTACTTC.

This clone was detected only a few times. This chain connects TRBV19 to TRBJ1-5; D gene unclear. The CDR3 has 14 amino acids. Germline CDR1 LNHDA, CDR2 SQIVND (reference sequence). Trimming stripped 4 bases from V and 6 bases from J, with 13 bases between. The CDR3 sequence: CASSNSSQSQPQHF. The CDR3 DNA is TGTGCCAGTAGTAACAGCTCTCAGTCTCAGCCCCAGCATTTT. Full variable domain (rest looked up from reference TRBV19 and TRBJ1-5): DGGITQSPKYLFRKEGQNVTLSCEQNLNHDAMYWYRQDPGQGLRLIYYSQIVNDFQKGDIAEGYSVSREKKESFPLTVTSAQKNPTAFYLCASSNSSQSQPQHFGDGTRLSIL.

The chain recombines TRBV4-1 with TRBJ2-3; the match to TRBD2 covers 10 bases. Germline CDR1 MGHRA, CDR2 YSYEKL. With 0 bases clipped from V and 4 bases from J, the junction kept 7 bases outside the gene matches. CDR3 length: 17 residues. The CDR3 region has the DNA TGCGCCAGCAGCCAAGAAAGGAGCGGGGGGGCGGCAGATACGCAGTATTTT. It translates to CASSQERSGGAADTQYF.

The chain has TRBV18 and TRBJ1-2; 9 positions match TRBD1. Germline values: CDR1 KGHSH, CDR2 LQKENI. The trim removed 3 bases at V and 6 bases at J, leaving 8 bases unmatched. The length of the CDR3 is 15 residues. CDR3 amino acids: CASSPSRTGDDGYTF. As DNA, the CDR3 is TGTGCCAGCTCACCCTCCCGGACAGGGGACGATGGCTACACCTTC.

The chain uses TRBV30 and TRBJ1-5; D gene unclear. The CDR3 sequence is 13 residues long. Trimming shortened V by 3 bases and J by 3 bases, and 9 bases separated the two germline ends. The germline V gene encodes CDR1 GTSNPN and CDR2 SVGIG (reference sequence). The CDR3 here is CAWSAQVNQPQHF. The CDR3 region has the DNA TGTGCCTGGAGCGCGCAGGTCAATCAGCCCCAGCATTTT.

CDR3 in DNA: TGTGCCAGTAGTCCGGGACAGCGTAATTCACCCCTCCACTTT. Translation gives CASSPGQRNSPLHF. V is TRBV19 and J is TRBJ1-6; 7 bases align to TRBD1. The CDR3 is made up of 14 amino acids. After removal of 5 bases from V and 6 bases from J, the junction contained 4 bases not matched to a gene. CDR1 and CDR2 from the germline V gene are LNHDA and SQIVND (reference sequence).

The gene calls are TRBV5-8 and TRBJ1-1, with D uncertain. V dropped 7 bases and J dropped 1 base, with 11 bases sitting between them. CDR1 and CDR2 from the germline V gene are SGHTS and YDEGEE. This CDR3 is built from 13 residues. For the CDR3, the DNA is TGTGCCAGCCTCGGGATCCCGAACACTGAAGCTTTCTTT. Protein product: CASLGIPNTEAFF.

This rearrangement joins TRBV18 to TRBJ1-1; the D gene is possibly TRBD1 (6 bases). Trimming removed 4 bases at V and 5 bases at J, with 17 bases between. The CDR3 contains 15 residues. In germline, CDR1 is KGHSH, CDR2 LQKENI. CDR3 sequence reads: CASSRGGGGWTEAFF. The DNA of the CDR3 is TGTGCCAGCTCACGCGGAGGGGGGGGTTGGACTGAAGCTTTCTTT. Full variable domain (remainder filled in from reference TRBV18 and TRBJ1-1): NAGVMQNPRHLVRRRGQEARLRCSPMKGHSHVYWYRQLPEEGLKFMVYLQKENIIDESGMPKERFSAEFPKEGPSILRIQQVVRGDSAAYFCASSRGGGGWTEAFFGQGTRLTVV.

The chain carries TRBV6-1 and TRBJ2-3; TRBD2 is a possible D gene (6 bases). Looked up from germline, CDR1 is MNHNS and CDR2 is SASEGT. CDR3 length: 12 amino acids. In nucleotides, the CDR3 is TGTGCTACAGCGGGTTACACAGATACGCAGTATTTT. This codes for CATAGYTDTQYF.

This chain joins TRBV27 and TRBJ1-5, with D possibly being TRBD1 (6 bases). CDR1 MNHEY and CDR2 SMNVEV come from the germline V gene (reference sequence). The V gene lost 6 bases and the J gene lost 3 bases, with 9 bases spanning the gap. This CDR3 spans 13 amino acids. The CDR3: CASRDSPNQPQHF. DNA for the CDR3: TGTGCCAGCAGGGACAGTCCCAATCAGCCCCAGCATTTT.

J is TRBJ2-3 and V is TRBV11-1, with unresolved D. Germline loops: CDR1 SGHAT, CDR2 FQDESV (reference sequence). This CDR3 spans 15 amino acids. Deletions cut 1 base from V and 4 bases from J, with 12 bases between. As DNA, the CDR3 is TGTGCCAGCAGCTTAGGTCCCCGCGAGGCAGATACGCAGTATTTT. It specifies CASSLGPREADTQYF.

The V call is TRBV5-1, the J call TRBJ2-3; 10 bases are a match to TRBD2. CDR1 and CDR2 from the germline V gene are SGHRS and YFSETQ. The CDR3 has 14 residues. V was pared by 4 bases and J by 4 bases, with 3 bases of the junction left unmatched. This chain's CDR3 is CASSSGGAADTQYF. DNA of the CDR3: TGCGCCAGCAGCAGCGGGGGGGCAGCAGATACGCAGTATTTT.

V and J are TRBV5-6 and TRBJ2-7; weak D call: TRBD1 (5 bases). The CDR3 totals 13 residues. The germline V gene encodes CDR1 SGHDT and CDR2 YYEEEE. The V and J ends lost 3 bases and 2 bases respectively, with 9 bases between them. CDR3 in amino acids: CASSWARAYEQYF. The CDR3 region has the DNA TGTGCCAGCAGCTGGGCCAGGGCCTACGAGCAGTACTTC.

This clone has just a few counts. The CDR3 DNA reads as TGTGCCAGTAGTCCTTCGGGAGGGGGCGCGGCAGATACGCAGTATTTT. Encoded protein: CASSPSGGGAADTQYF. The chain employs TRBV19 and TRBJ2-3, with TRBD2 as a possible D gene (8 bases). The CDR3 has 16 amino acids. Per the germline V gene, CDR1 is LNHDA and CDR2 is SQIVND (reference sequence). With 5 bases removed from V and 4 bases from J, the gap between germline ends came to 19 bases.

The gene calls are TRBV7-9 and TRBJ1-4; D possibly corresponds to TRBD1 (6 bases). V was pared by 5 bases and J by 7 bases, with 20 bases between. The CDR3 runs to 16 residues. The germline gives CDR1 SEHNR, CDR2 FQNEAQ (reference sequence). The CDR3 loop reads CASSPLVGRGSEKLFF. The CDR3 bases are TGTGCCAGCAGCCCTCTTGTCGGCAGGGGTAGTGAAAAACTGTTTTTT.

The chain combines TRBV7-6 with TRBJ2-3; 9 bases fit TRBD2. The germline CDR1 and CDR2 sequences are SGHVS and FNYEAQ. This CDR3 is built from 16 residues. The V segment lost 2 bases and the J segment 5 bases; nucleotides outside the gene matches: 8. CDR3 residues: CASSLSGLAGIDTQYF. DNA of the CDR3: TGTGCCAGCAGCTTATCGGGACTAGCAGGGATAGATACGCAGTATTTT.

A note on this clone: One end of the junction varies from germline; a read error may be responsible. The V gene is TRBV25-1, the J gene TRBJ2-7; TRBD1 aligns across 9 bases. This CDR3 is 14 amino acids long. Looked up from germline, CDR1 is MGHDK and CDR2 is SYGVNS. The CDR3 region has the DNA TGTGCCAGCAGCTCTTCCGGGACAGGGTCTACCCAGGACTTC. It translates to CASSSSGTGSTQDF.

CDR3 DNA sequence: TGTGCCAGCATTAAATCCCAGGGATCGGGCACTGAAGCTTTCTTT. It is translated as CASIKSQGSGTEAFF. V and J are TRBV28 and TRBJ1-1; perhaps TRBD1 as D (5 bases). Germline V gives CDR1 MDHEN, CDR2 SYDVKM. The V and J ends lost 7 bases and 4 bases respectively, with 19 bases between them. This CDR3 spans 15 amino acids.

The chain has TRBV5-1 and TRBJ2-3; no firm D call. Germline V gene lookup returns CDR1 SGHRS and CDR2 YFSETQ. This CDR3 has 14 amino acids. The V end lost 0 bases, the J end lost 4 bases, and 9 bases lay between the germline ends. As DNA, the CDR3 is TGCGCCAGCAGCTTGGGATCTGAGGCAGATACGCAGTATTTT. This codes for CASSLGSEADTQYF.

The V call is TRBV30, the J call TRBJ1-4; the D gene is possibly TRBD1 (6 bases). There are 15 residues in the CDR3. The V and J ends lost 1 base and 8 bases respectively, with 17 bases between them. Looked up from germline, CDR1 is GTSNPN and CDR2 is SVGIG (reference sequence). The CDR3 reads CAWSAAGGLWEKLFF. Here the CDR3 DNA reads TGTGCCTGGAGTGCTGCGGGGGGCCTCTGGGAAAAACTGTTTTTT.

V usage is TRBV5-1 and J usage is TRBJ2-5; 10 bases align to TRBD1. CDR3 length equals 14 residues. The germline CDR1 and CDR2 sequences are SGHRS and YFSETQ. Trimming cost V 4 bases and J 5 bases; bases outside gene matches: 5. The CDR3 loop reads CASSQTGGRETQYF. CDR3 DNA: TGCGCCAGCAGCCAGACAGGGGGCCGGGAGACCCAGTACTTC.